This T cell receptor beta chain was recovered during a study of human T cells and chemical hapten exposure. Study in general: How much TCR each sample yielded varied, mostly because pooled library volumes differed slightly.

The germline CDR1 and CDR2 sequences are SGHTA and FQGNSA. There are 13 residues in the CDR3. Points from the study as a whole: Following DPC sensitization, TCRs present above 1 in 1000 frequency showed no change.

Concerning this clonotype: Its antigen is unidentified. This may be a read error, as it is one base from a much larger clone.

Individual cDNA molecules had unique molecular identifiers attached to them by the library. Source study methods: Approximately 99,000 TCRs per sample was the median, with a range of about 20,000 to 750,000. TCRdb re-called the RACE reads with MiXCR, one entry per CDR3 protein. These V and J calls derive from TCRdb rather than the authors' analysis. The repertoire includes 30,000 to 40,000 distinct CDR3 sequences, 5.5% of them detected once, and roughly 13% sits in the top ten. Time point reported: healthy volunteer bleed at 6 weeks. RNA extraction used unfractionated whole blood as the source of total RNA.

The gene calls are TRBV7-2 and TRBJ1-5; D call uncertain. This clonotype was obtained from a human donor in good health. Some clones in this sample may be carry-over from other donors' samples. Sequences were obtained from whole blood. CDR3 sequence (DNA): TGTGTCAGCAGCTATAGAGGGAATCAGCCCCAGCATTTT. Protein sequence: CVSSYRGNQPQHF.